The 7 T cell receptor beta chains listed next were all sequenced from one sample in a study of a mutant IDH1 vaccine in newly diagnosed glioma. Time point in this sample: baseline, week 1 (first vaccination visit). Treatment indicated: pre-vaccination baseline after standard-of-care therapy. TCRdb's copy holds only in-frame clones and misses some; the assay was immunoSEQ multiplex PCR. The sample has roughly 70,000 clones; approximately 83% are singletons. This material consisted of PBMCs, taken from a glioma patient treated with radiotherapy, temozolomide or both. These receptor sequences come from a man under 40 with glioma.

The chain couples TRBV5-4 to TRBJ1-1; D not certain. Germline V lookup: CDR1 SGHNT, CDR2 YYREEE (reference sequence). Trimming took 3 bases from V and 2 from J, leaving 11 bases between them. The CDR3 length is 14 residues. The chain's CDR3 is CASSWTGSNTEAFF. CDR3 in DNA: TGTGCCAGCAGCTGGACGGGAAGCAACACTGAAGCTTTCTTT.

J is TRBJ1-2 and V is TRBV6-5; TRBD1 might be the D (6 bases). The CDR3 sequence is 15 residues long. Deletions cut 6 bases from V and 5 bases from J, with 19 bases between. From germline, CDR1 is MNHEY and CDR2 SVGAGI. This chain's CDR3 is CASRRGEGGWYGYTF. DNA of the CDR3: TGTGCCAGCAGAAGGGGGGAGGGGGGTTGGTATGGCTACACCTTC.

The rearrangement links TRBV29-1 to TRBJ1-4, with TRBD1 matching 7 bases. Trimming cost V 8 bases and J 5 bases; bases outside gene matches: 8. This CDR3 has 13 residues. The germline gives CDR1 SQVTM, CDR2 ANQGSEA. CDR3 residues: CSIRTGRNEKLFF. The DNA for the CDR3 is TGCAGCATCAGGACAGGTAGAAATGAAAAACTGTTTTTT. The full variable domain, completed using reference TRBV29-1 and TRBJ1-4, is SAVISQKPSRDICQRGTSLTIQCQVDSQVTMMFWYRQQPGQSLTLIATANQGSEATYESGFVIDKFPISRPNLTFSTLTVSNMSPEDSSIYLCSIRTGRNEKLFFGSGTQLSVL.

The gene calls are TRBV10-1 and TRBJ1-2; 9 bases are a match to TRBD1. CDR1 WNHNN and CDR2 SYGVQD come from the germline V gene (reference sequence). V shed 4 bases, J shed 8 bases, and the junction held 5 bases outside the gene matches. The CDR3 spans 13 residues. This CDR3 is CASSASTGGGYTF. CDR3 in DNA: TGCGCCAGCAGTGCCTCGACAGGGGGAGGCTACACCTTC.

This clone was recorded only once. This CDR3 reads CASSLFGTGREAFF. In DNA, the CDR3 is TGTGCCAGCAGTTTATTTGGGACAGGCCGTGAAGCTTTCTTT. The chain recombines TRBV28 with TRBJ1-1; 8 nucleotides align to TRBD1. The V segment lost 1 base and the J segment 7 bases; nucleotides outside the gene matches: 5. The CDR3 runs 14 residues. Germline assignment: CDR1 MDHEN and CDR2 SYDVKM.

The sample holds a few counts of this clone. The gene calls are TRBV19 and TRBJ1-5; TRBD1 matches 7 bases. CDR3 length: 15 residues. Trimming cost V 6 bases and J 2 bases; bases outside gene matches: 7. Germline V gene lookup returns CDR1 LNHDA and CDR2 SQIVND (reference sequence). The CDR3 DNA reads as TGTGCCAGTAGCGATGACAGGGCCGGCAATCAGCCCCAGCATTTT. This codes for CASSDDRAGNQPQHF.

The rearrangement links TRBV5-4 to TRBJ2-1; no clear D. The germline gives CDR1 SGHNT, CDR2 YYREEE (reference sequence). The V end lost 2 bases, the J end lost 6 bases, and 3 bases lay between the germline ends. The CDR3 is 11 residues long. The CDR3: CASSFSNEQFF. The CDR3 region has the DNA TGTGCCAGCAGCTTTAGCAATGAGCAGTTCTTC.